Following are 26 T cell receptor beta chains from one sample sequenced in a study of blood T cell repertoires in COVID-19. The assay was immunoSEQ multiplex PCR, and TCRdb's table has in-frame clones only and misses some. Found here are 150,000 to 200,000 clones, 79% of them singletons; the top ten hold about 7.8%. The material sequenced was peripheral blood. The receptors shown here come from a woman aged 60-70 years with COVID-19, enrolled during active disease.

The V gene is TRBV4-3, the J gene TRBJ2-5; a weak D match, TRBD2 (5 bases). Germline V CDR1 and CDR2: LGHNA, YSLEER. This CDR3 is 15 amino acids long. The ends were cut back, 2 bases at V and 5 bases at J, with 15 bases in the middle. This CDR3 reads CASSQRAEAKETQYF. The CDR3 DNA is TGCGCCAGCAGCCAACGGGCGGAGGCGAAGGAGACCCAGTACTTC.

This clone was found once. The gene calls are TRBV28 and TRBJ1-6; D is ambiguous. Per the germline V gene, CDR1 is MDHEN and CDR2 is SYDVKM. The CDR3 extends over 11 amino acids. V gave up 6 bases and J gave up 7 bases, with 4 bases separating them. The CDR3, as DNA: TGTGCCAGCAGGAGGAATTCACCCCTCCACTTT. Translating it yields CASRRNSPLHF.

The chain combines TRBV11-3 with TRBJ2-2; D uncertain. Per germline, CDR1 SGHNT and CDR2 YENEEA. The ends were cut back, 1 base at V and 1 base at J, with 7 bases in the middle. The CDR3 length is 15 residues. In DNA form, the CDR3 reads TGTGCCAGCAGCTTAGGCCAGGTGAACACCGGGGAGCTGTTTTTT. This encodes CASSLGQVNTGELFF.

This clone was counted only a few times. The chain has TRBV5-4 and TRBJ1-2, with TRBD1 identical over 8 bases. The germline V gene encodes CDR1 SGHNT and CDR2 YYREEE (reference sequence). The V segment lost 2 bases and the J segment 10 bases; nucleotides outside the gene matches: 13. The CDR3 loop spans 15 amino acids. The CDR3 region is CASSLNLGQGAIYTF. CDR3 DNA: TGTGCCAGCAGCTTAAACCTCGGACAGGGAGCCATCTACACCTTC. Complete variable domain (other parts from reference TRBV5-4 and TRBJ1-2): ETGVTQSPTHLIKTRGQQVTLRCSSQSGHNTVSWYQQALGQGPQFIFQYYREEENGRGNFPPRFSGLQFPNYSSELNVNALELDDSALYLCASSLNLGQGAIYTFGSGTRLTVV.

The chain uses TRBV6-1 and TRBJ2-7; a weak D match, TRBD1 (6 bases). The CDR3 runs to 16 residues. V was cut by 4 bases and J by 5 bases, with 21 bases left in between. Germline V gene lookup returns CDR1 MNHNS and CDR2 SASEGT. The CDR3: CASSGPTGRQGHEQYV. The CDR3 DNA follows: TGTGCCAGCAGTGGACCGACAGGTCGCCAGGGGCACGAGCAGTACGTC.

The chain joins TRBV21-1 to TRBJ2-5; TRBD1, as called in the table, went unchecked against the DNA. TRBV21-1 is an annotated pseudogene. The CDR3 is 17 residues long. CDR3 loop: CASSKDKGTDYQETQYF. In nucleotides, the CDR3 is TGTGCCAGCAGCAAAGATAAGGGGACAGATTACCAAGAGACCCAGTACTTC.

In its sample, this clone was seen once. The J gene is TRBJ1-1, the V gene TRBV7-3; 10 bases line up with TRBD1. Germline V CDR1 and CDR2: SGHTA, FQGTGA. V was clipped by 0 bases and J by 2 bases; unmatched bases: 9. This CDR3 has 18 residues. The CDR3 DNA follows: TGTGCCAGCAGCTTAACGGGGACAGGGGTCACCAGAAACACTGAAGCTTTCTTT. Translation gives CASSLTGTGVTRNTEAFF.

This clone showed up just a few times. This chain joins TRBV10-3 and TRBJ2-1; 7 bases map to TRBD2. This CDR3 is built from 15 residues. CDR1 and CDR2 (germline): ENHRY, SYGVKD. Trimming cost V 6 bases and J 7 bases; bases outside gene matches: 12. CDR3 residues: CAISVGLGSRNEQFF. CDR3 sequence (DNA): TGTGCCATCAGCGTTGGACTAGGGTCTAGGAATGAGCAGTTCTTC.

This sequence joins TRBV30 and TRBJ2-1; TRBD2 matches at 9 bases. CDR3 length: 14 amino acids. Germline V CDR1 and CDR2: GTSNPN, SVGIG (reference sequence). With V trimmed by 4 bases and J by 2 bases, 3 bases remained unmatched. The CDR3 here is CAWTRTSAYNEQFF. CDR3 bases: TGTGCCTGGACAAGGACTAGCGCCTACAATGAGCAGTTCTTC.

The chain joins TRBV30 to TRBJ2-5, with TRBD2 identical over 7 bases. The J segment lost 5 bases and the V segment lost 5 bases, leaving 11 bases of the junction unmatched. This CDR3 comprises 14 residues. Per germline, CDR1 GTSNPN and CDR2 SVGIG (reference sequence). As DNA, the CDR3 is TGTGCCTGGGGCGTGGCGGGAGTGCGGGAGACCCAGTACTTC. It specifies CAWGVAGVRETQYF.

This chain joins TRBV29-1 and TRBJ1-5; TRBD1 might be the D (5 bases). Looked up from germline, CDR1 is SQVTM and CDR2 is ANQGSEA. This CDR3 contains 14 residues. V was trimmed by 4 bases and J by 6 bases, leaving 16 bases between them. The CDR3 sequence: CSVAEPGLRQPQHF. CDR3 in DNA: TGCAGCGTTGCTGAACCAGGGCTTCGTCAGCCCCAGCATTTT.

V usage is TRBV6-2 or TRBV6-3 and J usage is TRBJ2-5, with D tentatively TRBD2 (6 bases). Germline CDR1 reads MNHEY; CDR2 reads SVGEGT. There are 15 residues in the CDR3. V dropped 6 bases and J dropped 5 bases, with 19 bases sitting between them. The CDR3 loop is CASSTVGLARETQYF. The DNA of the CDR3 is TGTGCCAGCAGCACCGTGGGCCTAGCGAGGGAGACCCAGTACTTC.

This sequence joins TRBV6-5 and TRBJ2-7, with TRBD1 matching over 9 bases. Per germline, CDR1 MNHEY and CDR2 SVGAGI. This CDR3 is built from 15 residues. With V trimmed by 0 bases and J by 6 bases, 6 bases remained unmatched. The CDR3 region is CASSYSLQGASEQYF. The CDR3 DNA reads TGTGCCAGCAGTTACTCGTTACAGGGGGCCTCCGAGCAGTACTTC.

This chain links TRBV21-1 with TRBJ2-3; the DNA was not used to check the table's D call, TRBD2. TRBV21-1 is noted as a pseudogene. The CDR3 runs to 22 residues. The CDR3 region has the DNA TGTGCCAGCAGCAAAAGCCGAAGGACTAGCGGGAGCTGCAACTGGGGCACAGATACGCAGTATTTT. Its translation: CASSKSRRTSGSCNWGTDTQYF.

This clone was recorded at least ten times. This rearrangement joins TRBV5-1 to TRBJ2-1; the D gene is possibly TRBD2 (7 bases). The CDR3 has 15 amino acids. The germline V and J ends were trimmed by 3 bases and 0 bases, with 10 bases remaining between them. Germline values: CDR1 SGHRS, CDR2 YFSETQ. CDR3 region: CASSSAGASYNEQFF. Written as DNA, the CDR3 is TGCGCCAGCAGCTCGGCGGGGGCCTCCTACAATGAGCAGTTCTTC. The full variable domain, with the rest looked up from reference TRBV5-1 and TRBJ2-1, is KAGVTQTPRYLIKTRGQQVTLSCSPISGHRSVSWYQQTPGQGLQFLFEYFSETQRNKGNFPGRFSGRQFSNSRSEMNVSTLELGDSALYLCASSSAGASYNEQFFGPGTRLTVL.

This clone was seen more than once but under ten times. The J gene is TRBJ2-5, the V gene TRBV3-1 (or the pseudogene TRBV3-2); unclear D gene. With 2 bases removed from V and 1 base from J, the gap between germline ends came to 5 bases. This CDR3 comprises 13 residues. Germline values: CDR1 LGHDT, CDR2 YNNKEL (reference sequence). CDR3 region: CASSQTVQETQYF. The CDR3 DNA reads as TGTGCCAGCAGCCAAACGGTCCAAGAGACCCAGTACTTC.

The chain recombines TRBV11-2 with TRBJ1-1; D remains ambiguous. Between the trimmed V and J ends, which lost 0 bases and 7 bases, there was a span of 9 bases. The CDR3 loop spans 13 amino acids. CDR1 and CDR2 (germline): SGHAT, FQNNGV. The CDR3 nucleotides are TGTGCCAGCAGCTTAGATCTCCGGAGTGAAGCTTTCTTT. Protein sequence: CASSLDLRSEAFF.

The V gene is TRBV2, the J gene TRBJ2-7, with D maybe TRBD2 (6 bases). The CDR3 is made up of 12 amino acids. Germline loops: CDR1 SNHLY, CDR2 FYNNEI. Trimming shortened V by 2 bases and J by 7 bases, and 9 bases separated the two germline ends. CDR3 sequence: CASSENGREQYF. CDR3 DNA sequence: TGTGCCAGCAGTGAAAATGGGAGGGAGCAGTACTTC.

V and J are TRBV10-3 and TRBJ2-1; weak D call: TRBD2 (6 bases). The germline V gene has CDR1 ENHRY and CDR2 SYGVKD. V was cut by 3 bases and J by 2 bases, with 8 bases left in between. This CDR3 region has 14 residues. This CDR3 reads CAISEIAAYNEQFF. CDR3 in DNA: TGTGCCATCAGTGAAATAGCGGCCTACAATGAGCAGTTCTTC.

The V and J genes are TRBV7-9 and TRBJ2-1; a weak D match, TRBD1 (6 bases). CDR3 length: 17 residues. The germline gives CDR1 SEHNR, CDR2 FQNEAQ (reference sequence). V was cut by 8 bases and J by 7 bases, with 27 bases left in between. CDR3 sequence: CASRAGRTVLGVNEQFF. CDR3 DNA: TGTGCCAGCCGCGCTGGTCGGACAGTTTTGGGGGTAAATGAGCAGTTCTTC.

In this sample, this clone turned up once. As DNA, the CDR3 is TGCGCCAGCAGATCTGGGGGCAGGCCTAATGAAAAACTGTTTTTT. It codes for CASRSGGRPNEKLFF. The chain couples TRBV5-1 to TRBJ1-4, with D possibly matching TRBD1 (6 bases). Trimming removed 5 bases at V and 3 bases at J, with 14 bases between. This CDR3 is built from 15 residues. Germline V gene data show CDR1 as SGHRS and CDR2 as YFSETQ. Supplemented by reference TRBV5-1 and TRBJ1-4, the full variable domain reads KAGVTQTPRYLIKTRGQQVTLSCSPISGHRSVSWYQQTPGQGLQFLFEYFSETQRNKGNFPGRFSGRQFSNSRSEMNVSTLELGDSALYLCASRSGGRPNEKLFFGSGTQLSVL.

The chain joins TRBV2 to TRBJ2-7; TRBD2 matches at 9 bases. V trimming: 0 bases; J trimming: 4 bases; junction bases outside the gene matches: 10. The CDR3 consists of 17 residues. Germline loops: CDR1 SNHLY, CDR2 FYNNEI. Here the CDR3 reads CASSEAWGRGLAYEQYF. The CDR3 DNA reads as TGTGCCAGCAGTGAAGCGTGGGGAAGGGGACTAGCTTACGAGCAGTACTTC.

V usage is TRBV19 and J usage is TRBJ2-5, with TRBD1 identical over 7 bases. CDR1 LNHDA and CDR2 SQIVND come from the germline V gene (reference sequence). The V and J ends lost 4 bases and 2 bases, in that order; junction bases with no gene match: 7. The CDR3 is made up of 15 amino acids. The CDR3 DNA is TGTGCCAGTAGTACGACGGGACAGCCGCAAGAGACCCAGTACTTC. This sequence encodes CASSTTGQPQETQYF.

This sequence joins TRBV5-6 and TRBJ1-5, with a possible D match to TRBD1 (6 bases). V lost 3 bases and J lost 4, with 14 bases in between. The CDR3 extends over 15 amino acids. The germline CDR1 and CDR2 sequences are SGHDT and YYEEEE. For the CDR3, the DNA is TGTGCCAGCAGCTGGGGGCCAGAGGGGAATCAGCCCCAGCATTTT. Residues: CASSWGPEGNQPQHF.

This chain links TRBV7-8 with TRBJ2-1; 9 nucleotides align to TRBD2. The CDR3 covers 16 residues. J was trimmed by 8 bases and V by 1 base; bases with no gene match: 9. Germline V CDR1 and CDR2: SGHVS, FQNEAQ. The chain's CDR3 is CASSLVAGGPGDEQFF. The CDR3 bases are TGTGCCAGCAGCTTAGTCGCGGGAGGGCCTGGAGATGAGCAGTTCTTC.

The chain carries TRBV14 and TRBJ2-6; D not resolved. V lost 4 bases and J lost 19, with 14 bases in between. The CDR3 has 11 amino acids. Germline CDR1 SGHDN, CDR2 FVKESK. Here the CDR3 reads CASSPRILLTF. Here the CDR3 DNA reads TGTGCCAGCAGCCCGCGAATATTACTCACTTTC.